Each of the 21 T cell receptor beta chains below was sequenced from the same sample in a study of shared clonotypes between healthy human individuals. Profiled with immunoSEQ multiplex PCR; TCRdb holds only in-frame clones, not every one. The profile shows approximately 2.4 million clones, nearly 97% of them singletons. What was sequenced was naive CD4+ T cells sorted from blood. As for subset: CD45RA+ positively selected. Receptors were obtained from a man younger than 35 in good health.

This chain uses TRBV7-9 with TRBJ1-4, with 7 bases fitting TRBD1. J lost 7 bases, V lost 4 bases, and 6 bases had no gene match. The CDR3 spans 14 residues. Germline V gene sequence: CDR1 SEHNR, CDR2 FQNEAQ (reference sequence). CDR3 nucleotide sequence: TGTGCCAGCAGCTCCGAGGGGGCTAGTGAAAAACTGTTTTTT. Amino acid sequence: CASSSEGASEKLFF.

The chain uses TRBV15 and TRBJ2-7, with D perhaps matching TRBD2 (6 bases). The germline V and J ends were trimmed by 3 bases and 3 bases, with 12 bases remaining between them. Germline V gene data show CDR1 as LNHNV and CDR2 as YYDKDF (reference sequence). CDR3 length: 14 residues. DNA of the CDR3: TGTGCCACCAGCAGGGGGGGTTCCGGCTACGAGCAGTACTTC. As protein: CATSRGGSGYEQYF.

This chain uses TRBV19 with TRBJ2-3, with D uncertain. The germline V gene encodes CDR1 LNHDA and CDR2 SQIVND (reference sequence). This CDR3 comprises 16 residues. V was shortened by 6 bases and J by 3 bases, with 19 bases between the two germline ends. CDR3 loop: CASSLRMVFGTDTQYF. The CDR3 coding sequence is TGTGCCAGTAGCCTACGTATGGTGTTCGGGACAGATACGCAGTATTTT.

In regard to this clone: The same CDR3 also results from other DNA sequences found in this sample. The chain carries TRBV5-6 and TRBJ2-5; D not certain. In germline, CDR1 is SGHDT, CDR2 YYEEEE. Trimming took 0 bases from V and 2 from J, leaving 11 bases between them. This CDR3 region has 15 residues. The CDR3, as DNA: TGTGCCAGCAGCTTGGGGTCGGGCAGGCAAGAGACCCAGTACTTC. Translated, it gives CASSLGSGRQETQYF.

CDR3 sequence: CACGLGGLGSPLHF. CDR3 sequence (DNA): TGTGCCTGTGGTCTCGGGGGGTTGGGGTCACCCCTCCACTTT. The genes are TRBV30 and TRBJ1-6; D is possibly TRBD1 (5 bases). CDR1 is GTSNPN and CDR2 is SVGIG in the germline V gene (reference sequence). The CDR3 contains 14 residues. Trimming cost V 6 bases and J 10 bases, with 19 bases left between them.

The chain employs TRBV25-1 and TRBJ2-1; D possibly corresponds to TRBD1 (5 bases). Trimming removed 4 bases from V and 3 bases from J, with 13 bases in between. Germline CDR1 MGHDK, CDR2 SYGVNS. The length of the CDR3 is 15 residues. CDR3: CASSGDSVFYNEQFF. The CDR3 DNA reads TGTGCCAGCAGTGGCGACAGTGTTTTCTACAATGAGCAGTTCTTC.

The chain couples TRBV13 to TRBJ2-7, with a weak D call TRBD2 (5 bases). The CDR3 loop spans 14 amino acids. V was clipped by 4 bases and J by 1 base, with 11 bases between them. Germline CDR1 PRHDT, CDR2 FYEKMQ (reference sequence). The DNA for the CDR3 is TGTGCCAGCAGCTCGAGGGCGACGTCCTACGAGCAGTACTTC. It encodes CASSSRATSYEQYF.

The sample holds one count of this clone. V usage is TRBV9 and J usage is TRBJ1-2; 8 bases line up with TRBD1. Unmatched junction bases numbered 11, after V lost 4 bases and J lost 0 bases. Germline CDR1 and CDR2: SGDLS and YYNGEE. There are 17 residues in the CDR3. CDR3 DNA sequence: TGTGCCAGCAGCCCCAATCCCGGACAGGGATCTAACTATGGCTACACCTTC. It encodes CASSPNPGQGSNYGYTF. The full variable domain, in which reference TRBV9 and TRBJ1-2 provide the parts outside the CDR3, is DSGVTQTPKHLITATGQRVTLRCSPRSGDLSVYWYQQSLDQGLQFLIQYYNGEERAKGNILERFSAQQFPDLHSELNLSSLELGDSALYFCASSPNPGQGSNYGYTFGSGTRLTVV.

The chain couples TRBV28 to TRBJ2-4; D may match TRBD1 or TRBD2 (5 bases each). V shed 4 bases and J shed 6 bases, with 13 bases lying between them. CDR1 and CDR2 (germline): MDHEN, SYDVKM. CDR3 size: 14 residues. This chain's CDR3 is CASSSGQAGNIQYF. The CDR3 DNA reads as TGTGCCAGCAGTTCGGGGCAGGCGGGAAACATTCAGTACTTC.

The chain links TRBV9 to TRBJ1-3, with D perhaps TRBD1 (5 bases). CDR1 and CDR2 from the germline V gene are SGDLS and YYNGEE. This CDR3 has 16 amino acids. V lost 4 bases and J lost 0, with 14 bases in between. CDR3 nucleotides: TGTGCCAGCAGCAAAGAGGGGTACAGCTCTGGAAACACCATATATTTT. Encoded protein: CASSKEGYSSGNTIYF.

This clone was counted once. The genes are TRBV11-2 and TRBJ1-4; D not certain. This CDR3 has 14 residues. Germline CDR1 reads SGHAT; CDR2 reads FQNNGV. Trimming removed 1 base at V and 5 bases at J, with 8 bases between. The DNA of the CDR3 is TGTGCCAGCAGCTTAGGGCTCCGAAATGAAAAACTGTTTTTT. Its protein product is CASSLGLRNEKLFF.

The V gene is TRBV30, the J gene TRBJ2-3; 10 nucleotides match TRBD2. The CDR3 loop spans 16 amino acids. Trimming cost V 1 base and J 0 bases; bases outside gene matches: 4. The V gene's germline CDR1 is GTSNPN and CDR2 SVGIG (reference sequence). The chain's CDR3 is CAWSGTSGASTDTQYF. The CDR3 DNA is TGTGCCTGGAGTGGAACTAGCGGGGCGAGCACAGATACGCAGTATTTT.

This chain links TRBV19 with TRBJ2-7; TRBD1 might be the D (5 bases). V lost 1 base and J lost 7, with 14 bases in between. Looked up from germline, CDR1 is LNHDA and CDR2 is SQIVND (reference sequence). The CDR3 has 14 residues. In nucleotides, the CDR3 is TGTGCCAGTAGTATAGGTCAGGGCTATTCGGAGCAGTACTTC. It codes for CASSIGQGYSEQYF.

The CDR3 here is CASSRGQDMNTEAFF. The CDR3, as DNA: TGCGCCAGCAGCAGGGGACAGGACATGAACACTGAAGCTTTCTTT. This chain uses TRBV5-1 with TRBJ1-1; 8 nucleotides agree with TRBD1. V gave up 4 bases and J gave up 0 bases; unmatched junction bases: 5. Germline loops: CDR1 SGHRS, CDR2 YFSETQ. The CDR3 runs to 15 residues.

J is TRBJ1-3 and V is TRBV19; no clear D gene. Germline lookup yields CDR1 LNHDA and CDR2 SQIVND (reference sequence). This CDR3 comprises 15 residues. Trimming shortened V by 5 bases and J by 8 bases, and 19 bases separated the two germline ends. CDR3 sequence: CASSLLTVKGYTIYF. For the CDR3, the DNA is TGTGCCAGTAGTCTTTTGACCGTCAAGGGCTACACCATATATTTT.

The V call is TRBV4-3, the J call TRBJ2-1; the match to TRBD2 covers 12 bases. Germline V lookup: CDR1 LGHNA, CDR2 YSLEER. The junction had 7 bases not matched to a gene; V was cut back by 1 base and J by 6 bases. The length of the CDR3 is 17 residues. The CDR3 coding sequence is TGCGCCAGCAGCCAAGTGGCTAGCGGGAGGGCCACCAATGAGCAGTTCTTC. Protein sequence: CASSQVASGRATNEQFF.

V usage is TRBV10-2 and J usage is TRBJ2-3; 7 bases are a match to TRBD2. The length of the CDR3 is 15 residues. V dropped 5 bases and J dropped 1; count of bases not matched to a gene: 6. From germline, CDR1 is WSHSY and CDR2 SAAADI. The CDR3 region is CASSSSSGGTDTQYF. CDR3 nucleotides: TGCGCCAGCAGTAGCTCTAGCGGTGGCACAGATACGCAGTATTTT.

The J gene is TRBJ1-1, the V gene TRBV5-1; 9 nucleotides agree with TRBD1. The germline V gene has CDR1 SGHRS and CDR2 YFSETQ. Losses at the gene ends were 3 bases for V and 3 bases for J; bases not matched to a gene: 3. CDR3 length: 14 amino acids. CDR3 protein: CASSSDRGYTEAFF. The CDR3 nucleotides read TGCGCCAGCAGCTCGGACAGGGGCTACACTGAAGCTTTCTTT.

Points on this clone: The same CDR3 arises from other DNA sequences in this sample as well. The V call is TRBV6-5, the J call TRBJ2-7; TRBD2 might be the D (7 bases). The CDR3 length is 13 residues. Trimming took 5 bases from V and 5 from J, leaving 13 bases between them. Germline V gene sequence: CDR1 MNHEY, CDR2 SVGAGI. Here the CDR3 reads CASSPSGGHEQYF. As DNA, the CDR3 is TGTGCCAGCAGTCCCTCGGGGGGCCACGAGCAGTACTTC.

The chain uses TRBV6-5 and TRBJ2-7; 9 nucleotides align to TRBD1. The CDR3 consists of 15 residues. Germline values: CDR1 MNHEY, CDR2 SVGAGI. The trim removed 2 bases at V and 7 bases at J, leaving 9 bases unmatched. For the CDR3, the DNA is TGTGCCAGCAGTTACGCCCCGGGACAGGGAGGAGAGCAGTACTTC. Its translation: CASSYAPGQGGEQYF.

The chain combines TRBV6-5 with TRBJ2-1; D gene uncertain. Germline CDR1 is MNHEY and CDR2 is SVGAGI. Trimming shortened V by 0 bases and J by 7 bases, and 16 bases separated the two germline ends. The CDR3 runs to 16 residues. The CDR3 loop is CASSYSSRWISNEQFF. Written as DNA, the CDR3 is TGTGCCAGCAGTTACTCTTCAAGATGGATATCGAATGAGCAGTTCTTC.